What follows is one T cell receptor (beta chain) and its context. These data originate in a study of T cell changes during pregnancy in multiple sclerosis. V lost 4 bases and J 9 bases, leaving 13 bases between the germline ends. CDR1 SQVTM and CDR2 ANQGSEA come from the germline V gene. This CDR3 comprises 12 residues. Data came from immunoSEQ multiplex PCR; TCRdb stores just in-frame clones and leaves some out. The sample includes about 40,000 clones, approximately 90% seen only once; the top ten take roughly 1.2%. The receptor was derived from a female donor with multiple sclerosis, enrolled in a pregnancy study. The sequenced sample was CD4+ T cells from peripheral blood mononuclear cells, obtained in the second trimester of pregnancy. The chain combines TRBV29-1 with TRBJ2-1; D might be TRBD2 (5 bases). This chain's CDR3 is CSVGTTNSEQFF. Written as DNA, the CDR3 is TGCAGCGTTGGCACGACTAATTCTGAGCAGTTCTTC.